This paragraph covers one T cell receptor beta chain sequence. The target antigen is unknown. These data belong to a study of graft-versus-host responses after intestinal transplantation. The CDR3 runs to 13 residues. From germline, CDR1 is LNHNV and CDR2 YYDKDF (reference sequence). V shed 4 bases and J 9 bases; nucleotides not matched to a gene: 4. Study results and caveats: The highest levels of circulating GvH clones went along with early declines in HvG clones after transplant.

The assay was immunoSEQ multiplex PCR, and TCRdb's table has in-frame clones only and misses some. Among 90,000 to 130,000 clones listed, around 95% were seen once. This clonotype originated in a human donor who received an intestinal transplant. Source: unstimulated CD8+ T cells sorted from spleen or lymph node cells, taken before intestinal transplant. J is TRBJ2-2 and V is TRBV15, with 8 positions matching TRBD1. The CDR3 DNA follows: TGTGCCACCAGCACGGACAGGGAAAGGGAGCTGTTTTTT. Its protein is CATSTDRERELFF.